This T cell receptor beta chain was found in a study of blood T cell repertoires in COVID-19. This CDR3 is built from 13 residues. Germline lookup yields CDR1 PRHDT and CDR2 FYEKMQ (reference sequence). V lost 3 bases and J 13 bases, leaving 13 bases between the germline ends. Original handling: For nucleated cells, counts were estimated from reference gene primer amplification. Method: immunoSEQ multiplex PCR; TCRdb's copy keeps in-frame clones and lacks some. That table gives V, J and clone size, and the DNA gave D and trimming. The profile shows around 270,000 clones, roughly 90% of them singletons.

Sequences were obtained from peripheral blood. The clonotype was recovered from a young man with active or convalescent COVID-19. This chain links TRBV13 with TRBJ1-6; tentative D call: TRBD1 (5 bases). The CDR3 region has the DNA TGTGCCAGCAGCTTTGGAGGGGAATTGCCCCTCCACTTT. Its protein product is CASSFGGELPLHF.